This T cell receptor beta chain was documented in a study of radiotherapy plus CTLA-4 blockade in lung cancer. On the study more broadly: Disease control was present in 25% to 35% of patients, and objective responses in approximately 18%. General study points: Response was reportedly best predicted by early blood T cell clone dynamics, with interferon-beta. Among blood TCR repertoires after radiotherapy plus ipilimumab, tumor-derived clones expanded.

The junction had 5 bases not matched to a gene; V was cut back by 5 bases and J by 6 bases. Germline V lookup: CDR1 SQVTM, CDR2 ANQGSEA. The CDR3 has 13 amino acids. Note on this clone: Its antigen is still unknown.

This table comes from immunoSEQ multiplex PCR, and its TCRdb copy is limited to in-frame clones, with some not included. The sample has over 60,000 clones; about 87% are singletons. This sample comprised peripheral blood, obtained from a patient treated with radiotherapy plus ipilimumab. The V gene is TRBV29-1, the J gene TRBJ2-1; 9 positions match TRBD1. The source of this sequence is a human donor with non-small cell lung cancer who had stable disease on radiotherapy plus ipilimumab. The DNA for the CDR3 is TGCAGCGTTCAGGGACAGGGAAGCAATGAGCAGTTCTTC. This sequence encodes CSVQGQGSNEQFF.